At least ten counts were recorded for the clone carrying this T cell receptor beta chain. Its antigen is unidentified. This entry is derived from a study of tumor and adjacent non-tumor tissue in lung cancer. Study in general: There were 12 adenocarcinoma, 2 squamous cell carcinoma and 1 small cell lung cancer cases. Patients were aged about 30 to 80, roughly nine men and 5 women, stage I to III.

No cell sorting was done before RNA was extracted from the tissue. More than 3 cm separated this lung sample from the edge of the tumor. Study outcomes and limitations: Tumor TCR diversity, when higher, was linked to shorter survival. TCR diversity was significantly greater in tumor than normal lung tissue.

A modified ARM-PCR protocol with three rounds of nested PCR amplified TCRbeta. From the multiplex PCR reads, TCRdb called clonotypes with MiXCR, one entry per CDR3 protein. The sample lists approximately 53,000 distinct CDR3 sequences, 74% occurring once. V shed 6 bases and J shed 4 bases, with 12 bases lying between them. CDR3 size: 13 residues. Looked up from germline, CDR1 is MNHEY and CDR2 is SVGEGT. The TCR originated in a woman aged 55 to 70 with non-small cell lung cancer. V and J are TRBV6-2 or TRBV6-3 and TRBJ1-2, with D perhaps TRBD1 (5 bases). The sample consisted of distant non-tumor lung tissue. DNA of the CDR3: TGTGCCAGCAGGCGCATGGGGCTCTATGGCTACACCTTC. Translating gives CASRRMGLYGYTF.